These T cell receptor beta chains were read from a single sample in a study of response to subunit inactivated influenza vaccine. TCRdb analysed the RT-PCR reads with MiXCR anew, one entry per CDR3 protein. The sample holds hundreds of thousands of distinct CDR3 sequences, approximately 14% seen once. The source material was PBMCs from blood, sampled less than 15 days before vaccination. Receptors originate from a man in his fifties or sixties who received an inactivated influenza vaccine. CDR3s include the opening cysteine and the closing phenylalanine or tryptophan. A D gene is named only where the DNA matches it firmly. For some rows the clone size is stated as once, few or many, or as a class when expanded; others skip it.

cdr3_length,d_call,j_call,v_call,clone_size,cdr3_nt,cdr3_aa
18,NA,TRBJ2-7,TRBV6-5,many,TGTGCCAGCAGTTACCACGGACAGAAGCTCCTTTTGCTTGGCGAGCAGTACTTC,CASSYHGQKLLLLGEQYF
16,NA,TRBJ1-5,TRBV2,NA,TGTGCCAGCAGTGTTCGAACAGGGAGTAGCAATCAGCCCCAGCATTTT,CASSVRTGSSNQPQHF
13,NA,TRBJ2-7,TRBV7-9,NA,TGTGCCAGCAGCCGGGACGTCGTCTACGAGCAGTACTTC,CASSRDVVYEQYF
11,NA,TRBJ2-1,TRBV12-3/TRBV12-4,few,TGTGCCAGCCGATCTGGGAATGAGCAGTTCTTC,CASRSGNEQFF
16,TRBD2,TRBJ2-1,TRBV4-3,NA,TGCGCCAGCAGCCAAGAAGTCGGCACTAGCGGGAATGAGCAGTTCTTC,CASSQEVGTSGNEQFF
16,TRBD1,TRBJ2-7,TRBV11-2,few,TGTGCCAGCAGGAAGGGGACAGGAGCCTTTCCCTACGAGCAGTACTTC,CASRKGTGAFPYEQYF
12,TRBD1,TRBJ2-7,TRBV27,NA,TGTGCCACCAAAACAGGGGCCTACGAGCAGTACTTC,CATKTGAYEQYF
13,NA,TRBJ2-3,TRBV7-2,few,TGTGCCAGCAGCCTGAGATGGGGGGATACGCAGTATTTT,CASSLRWGDTQYF
17,TRBD1,TRBJ1-1,TRBV4-2,NA,TGTGCCAGCAGCCAAGGCGGACAGGGGGACTTAACCACTGAAGCTTTCTTT,CASSQGGQGDLTTEAFF
14,TRBD1,TRBJ1-1,TRBV15,NA,TGTGCCACCAGCACCGGGACAGGGAACACTGAAGCTTTCTTT,CATSTGTGNTEAFF
13,NA,TRBJ1-2,TRBV29-1,NA,TGCAGCGTTTTTCGGCAATTGGGCGATGGCTACACCTTC,CSVFRQLGDGYTF
13,NA,TRBJ2-7,TRBV5-1,NA,TGCGCCAGCAGTATGGACGTCGGCAACGAGCAGTACTTC,CASSMDVGNEQYF
15,NA,TRBJ1-1,TRBV20-1,few,TGCAGTGCTAGAGGGGGGCAGGGACGTAACACTGAAGCTTTCTTT,CSARGGQGRNTEAFF
13,NA,TRBJ1-2,TRBV12-3/TRBV12-4,few,TGTGCCAGCAGTTTCATCGGGTATCTAGGCTACACCTTC,CASSFIGYLGYTF
15,NA,TRBJ2-5,TRBV9,NA,TGTGCCAGCAGCATGGGACAAAGGTACCAAGAGACCCAGTACTTC,CASSMGQRYQETQYF
18,NA,TRBJ2-7,TRBV5-5,few,TGTGCCAGCAGCGAAAACGACAGGCCGCTGAAGTATTATTACGAGCAGTACTTC,CASSENDRPLKYYYEQYF
15,NA,TRBJ2-2,TRBV12-3/TRBV12-4,NA,TGTGCCAGCGGGGCCTGGCGGATTAACACCGGGGAGCTGTTTTTT,CASGAWRINTGELFF
13,NA,TRBJ2-3,TRBV11-3,NA,TGTGCCAGCTCGACGAATAGAAGAGATACGCAGTATTTT,CASSTNRRDTQYF
14,TRBD1,TRBJ1-4,TRBV11-2,NA,TGTGCCAGCAGCTCCGGACAGGGGATGTCAAAACTGTTTTTT,CASSSGQGMSKLFF
14,NA,TRBJ2-1,TRBV2,few,TGTGCCAGCAGTGAGGACAGTTCCTACAATGAGCAGTTCTTC,CASSEDSSYNEQFF
20,TRBD1,TRBJ2-6,TRBV11-1,few,TGTGCCAGCAGCCCAGAATTGACAGGGTCCCACAACTCTGGGGCCAACGTCCTGACTTTC,CASSPELTGSHNSGANVLTF
14,NA,TRBJ2-1,TRBV7-2,NA,TGTGCCAGCAGCTACAGGACGGCCTACAATGAGCAGTTCTTC,CASSYRTAYNEQFF
15,NA,TRBJ2-5,TRBV5-1,few,TGCGCCAGCAGCACTCCTCTTGATGACCAAGAGACCCAGTACTTC,CASSTPLDDQETQYF
13,NA,TRBJ1-4,TRBV20-1,NA,TGCAGTGCTAGTGAGAGGGGTGGCGAAAAACTGTTTTTT,CSASERGGEKLFF
14,NA,TRBJ1-1,TRBV7-2,few,TGTGCCAGCAGCCTGACAGCGGATGGCACTGAAGCTTTCTTT,CASSLTADGTEAFF
18,NA,TRBJ2-1,TRBV6-2/TRBV6-3,many,TGTGCCAGCAGCTCTATCTCCCCTAGCCTTGAAAACTACAATGAGCAGTTCTTC,CASSSISPSLENYNEQFF
14,TRBD2,TRBJ2-7,TRBV7-9,few,TGTGCCAGCAGCCAAGCCCTAGCGGGGGCCGAGCAGTACTTC,CASSQALAGAEQYF
14,TRBD1,TRBJ2-7,TRBV7-2,many,TGTGCCAGCAGCTACGGGACAGGGTGGTACGAGCAGTACTTC,CASSYGTGWYEQYF
15,TRBD1,TRBJ2-5,TRBV20-1,many,TGCAGTGCTAGCCGTGGGACAGGGGGAAGGGAGACCCAGTACTTC,CSASRGTGGRETQYF
15,NA,TRBJ2-1,TRBV9,few,TGTGCCAGCAGCGACGGACGGGTGAGCATGAATGAGCAGTTCTTC,CASSDGRVSMNEQFF
13,NA,TRBJ2-3,TRBV20-1,NA,TGCAGTGCCGTGGGGGGCCTCACAGATACGCAGTATTTT,CSAVGGLTDTQYF
12,NA,TRBJ1-2,TRBV25-1,NA,TGTGCCAGCAGTGGGGGGATCTATGGCTACACCTTC,CASSGGIYGYTF
12,NA,TRBJ2-7,TRBV28,once,TGTGCCAGCAGTTCCATCCCCTACGAGCAGTACTTC,CASSSIPYEQYF
14,TRBD1,TRBJ1-6,TRBV11-2,NA,TGTGCCAGCAGCGCAGGGACAGGACATTCACCCCTCCACTTT,CASSAGTGHSPLHF
16,NA,TRBJ2-3,TRBV18,few,TGTGCCAGCTCACCACGGGGTCAATCTAGCACAGATACGCAGTATTTT,CASSPRGQSSTDTQYF
15,NA,TRBJ2-7,TRBV28,NA,TGTGCCAGCAGTCCCTGGGGGACAAGCTCCTACGAGCAGTACTTC,CASSPWGTSSYEQYF
16,TRBD2,TRBJ2-3,TRBV24-1,many,TGTGCCACCAGTGACATTAGCGGGATAGGAGCAGATACGCAGTATTTT,CATSDISGIGADTQYF
15,NA,TRBJ2-5,TRBV28,NA,TGTGCCAGCAGCCCAACGGGGTGGGGCGAAAAGACCCAGTACTTC,CASSPTGWGEKTQYF
14,TRBD2,TRBJ2-1,TRBV6-2/TRBV6-3,few,TGTGCCAGCAGGTGGGGGGGGTCCTACAATGAGCAGTTCTTC,CASRWGGSYNEQFF
15,NA,TRBJ1-5,TRBV7-9,many,TGTGCCAGCAGCTTAGCTGGGGGACCGGCGCAGCCCCAGCATTTT,CASSLAGGPAQPQHF
13,NA,TRBJ1-6,TRBV7-9,many,TGTGCCAGCAGCCTCTCCCCGGCTTCACCCCTCCACTTT,CASSLSPASPLHF
14,NA,TRBJ1-2,TRBV5-1,NA,TGCGCCAGCAGCTTGGATGACCTCACGAGTGGCTACACCTTC,CASSLDDLTSGYTF
14,NA,TRBJ1-2,TRBV7-2,NA,TGTGCCAGCAGGTATCGGACAGTCGACTATGGCTACACCTTC,CASRYRTVDYGYTF
16,NA,TRBJ2-3,TRBV5-1,NA,TGCGCCAGCAGCTTGGAGCCAGCCAAGGGCACAGATACGCAGTATTTT,CASSLEPAKGTDTQYF
12,NA,TRBJ2-1,TRBV27,NA,TGTGCCAGCAGTTTATACGGGTATGAGCAGTTCTTC,CASSLYGYEQFF
16,NA,TRBJ2-3,TRBV7-2,NA,TGTGCCAGCAGCTTTCTGGGACCTCTGGCCACAGATACGCAGTATTTT,CASSFLGPLATDTQYF
15,NA,TRBJ2-7,TRBV7-2,few,TGTGCCAGCAGCTTACATCGTTCAGGCGGGTACGAGCAGTACTTC,CASSLHRSGGYEQYF
15,TRBD2,TRBJ2-7,TRBV6-1,NA,TGTGCCAGCAGCCTCGGGGAGCGGGGGTCCTACGAGCAGTACTTC,CASSLGERGSYEQYF
16,NA,TRBJ2-5,TRBV5-1,few,TGCGCCAGCAGCCCTGGACTGTGGGACTTCCAAGAGACCCAGTACTTC,CASSPGLWDFQETQYF
15,NA,TRBJ2-7,TRBV9,few,TGTGCCAGCAGCCCACGACAGGCCCCAAACGACGAGCAGTACTTC,CASSPRQAPNDEQYF
15,NA,TRBJ2-2,TRBV9,NA,TGTGCCAGCAGCCCCAAGGGGGCGAACACCGGGGAGCTGTTTTTT,CASSPKGANTGELFF
16,NA,TRBJ2-7,TRBV15,few,TGTGCCACCAGCAGATCCGACGGGGGATTCCTCTACGAGCAGTACTTC,CATSRSDGGFLYEQYF
12,NA,TRBJ1-1,TRBV30,few,TGTGCCTGGAGCAGGGCGAACACTGAAGCTTTCTTT,CAWSRANTEAFF
12,NA,TRBJ1-1,TRBV3-1,few,TGTGCCAGCAGCCAAGAAGGAGGGGCGGCTTTCTTT,CASSQEGGAAFF